The next 15 T cell receptor beta chains were all read from a single sample in a study of shared clonotypes between healthy human individuals. Assay used: immunoSEQ multiplex PCR; TCRdb lists only in-frame clones, some missing. The sample includes about 1 million clones, more than 65% of them seen just once. The sample consisted of memory CD4+ T cells sorted from blood. Subset described: CD45RA-negative fraction. These receptors originate from a man in his late teens or twenties in good health.

V is TRBV30 and J is TRBJ2-2; unclear D gene. The CDR3 runs 10 residues. Germline CDR1 is GTSNPN and CDR2 is SVGIG (reference sequence). Between the trimmed V and J ends, which lost 3 bases and 8 bases, there was a span of 4 bases. CDR3 region: CAWRDGELFF. CDR3 DNA sequence: TGTGCCTGGAGGGATGGGGAGCTGTTTTTT.

The genes are TRBV10-2 and TRBJ2-1; D ambiguous. The CDR3 has 11 residues. The germline gives CDR1 WSHSY, CDR2 SAAADI. V was shortened by 8 bases and J by 7 bases, with 9 bases between the two germline ends. The DNA of the CDR3 is TGCGCCAGCTCTCAGCTGAATGAGCAGTTCTTC. It yields the protein CASSQLNEQFF.

The chain links TRBV7-8 to TRBJ1-4; D unresolved. V lost 5 bases and J 8 bases, leaving 9 bases between the germline ends. The CDR3 is 12 residues long. Germline assignment: CDR1 SGHVS and CDR2 FQNEAQ. CDR3 DNA sequence: TGTGCCAGCAGCCAACAGAGGGAAAAACTGTTTTTT. Its translation: CASSQQREKLFF.

V is TRBV6-1 and J is TRBJ2-7; weak D call: TRBD1 (7 bases). Trimming took 7 bases from V and 6 from J, leaving 19 bases between them. The CDR3 sequence is 14 residues long. CDR1 and CDR2 (germline): MNHNS, SASEGT. The CDR3 region is CASKFGQEGLEQYF. The CDR3 bases are TGTGCCAGCAAATTCGGACAGGAGGGCCTCGAGCAGTACTTC.

This chain joins TRBV11-2 and TRBJ2-1; weak D call: TRBD1 (6 bases). V lost 4 bases, J lost 10 bases, and 20 bases lay in between. The CDR3 runs 15 residues. Germline loops: CDR1 SGHAT, CDR2 FQNNGV. The CDR3: CASSSGTNRGLEQFF. CDR3 DNA: TGTGCCAGCAGCTCCGGGACAAACCGCGGCCTGGAGCAGTTCTTC.

The chain employs TRBV6-5 and TRBJ1-3; D unresolved. The ends were cut back, 4 bases at V and 2 bases at J, with 9 bases in the middle. Germline V gene data show CDR1 as MNHEY and CDR2 as SVGAGI. CDR3 length: 14 amino acids. This CDR3 is CASSSLATGNTIYF. The DNA for the CDR3 is TGTGCCAGCAGTTCCCTCGCGACTGGAAACACCATATATTTT.

The V gene is TRBV5-1, the J gene TRBJ2-3; D is possibly TRBD1 or TRBD2 (5 bases each). Looked up from germline, CDR1 is SGHRS and CDR2 is YFSETQ. CDR3 size: 13 residues. The germline V and J ends were trimmed by 4 bases and 4 bases, with 10 bases remaining between them. The CDR3 sequence: CASSVGRSDTQYF. For the CDR3, the DNA is TGCGCCAGCAGCGTGGGACGTTCAGATACGCAGTATTTT.

The chain combines TRBV28 with TRBJ2-7; D is ambiguous. V lost 2 bases and J lost 3, with 8 bases in between. The CDR3 is 13 amino acids. In germline, CDR1 is MDHEN, CDR2 SYDVKM. The CDR3 sequence is CASSLGGYYEQYF. As DNA, the CDR3 is TGTGCCAGCAGTTTAGGCGGTTACTACGAGCAGTACTTC.

The V call is TRBV14, the J call TRBJ2-3; D possibly uses TRBD1 or TRBD2 (5 bases each). The CDR3 covers 13 residues. V shed 1 base and J shed 11 bases, with 13 bases lying between them. Germline V gene data show CDR1 as SGHDN and CDR2 as FVKESK. This chain's CDR3 is CASSQVWGSGQYF. CDR3 nucleotides: TGTGCCAGCAGCCAAGTTTGGGGGAGTGGGCAGTATTTT.

This clone was seen a handful of times. This chain uses TRBV11-2 with TRBJ1-6; D is undetermined. The V and J ends lost 5 bases and 10 bases respectively, with 12 bases between them. The germline V gene encodes CDR1 SGHAT and CDR2 FQNNGV. The CDR3 is 13 residues long. The CDR3 DNA sequence: TGTGCCAGCAGCCCCGAAGCACGATCACCCCTCCACTTT. It encodes CASSPEARSPLHF.

This clone was seen only a few times. The CDR3 loop is CASKGDSKYTEAFF. The CDR3 nucleotides are TGTGCCAGCAAAGGGGACAGTAAATACACTGAAGCTTTCTTT. The chain joins TRBV6-6 to TRBJ1-1, with 7 bases identical to TRBD1. The junction had 8 bases not matched to a gene; V was cut back by 7 bases and J by 3 bases. This CDR3 region has 14 residues. Germline CDR1 and CDR2: MNHNY and SVGAGI (reference sequence).

The rearrangement joins TRBV5-1 to TRBJ2-2; no clear D. The CDR3 covers 16 residues. The germline V gene has CDR1 SGHRS and CDR2 YFSETQ. With 4 bases removed from V and 0 bases from J, the gap between germline ends came to 13 bases. CDR3 in amino acids: CASSPLPGPNTGELFF. The CDR3 DNA reads as TGCGCCAGCAGCCCATTACCGGGTCCGAACACCGGGGAGCTGTTTTTT. Filled out from reference TRBV5-1 and TRBJ2-2, the complete variable domain reads KAGVTQTPRYLIKTRGQQVTLSCSPISGHRSVSWYQQTPGQGLQFLFEYFSETQRNKGNFPGRFSGRQFSNSRSEMNVSTLELGDSALYLCASSPLPGPNTGELFFGEGSRLTVL.

This clone has a handful of counts. The chain links TRBV19 to TRBJ1-5; D gene uncertain. Germline-derived CDR1 and CDR2 are LNHDA and SQIVND (reference sequence). Trimming removed 4 bases at V and 6 bases at J, with 10 bases between. This CDR3 region has 13 residues. CDR3 DNA: TGTGCCAGTAGTAATCCAGGACTTCAGCCCCAGCATTTT. Protein sequence: CASSNPGLQPQHF.

This clone has more than one count but fewer than ten. This chain uses TRBV5-6 with TRBJ2-3; weak D call: TRBD1 (6 bases). Trimming removed 6 bases at V and 2 bases at J, with 10 bases between. Germline values: CDR1 SGHDT, CDR2 YYEEEE. The CDR3 totals 13 residues. The CDR3 DNA reads as TGTGCCAGCAACCAGGGGCACACAGATACGCAGTATTTT. It codes for CASNQGHTDTQYF.

The gene calls are TRBV28 and TRBJ1-2, with 8 bases lining up with TRBD1. The CDR3 is 16 residues long. V lost 3 bases, J lost 6 bases, and 12 bases stayed unmatched. Germline CDR1 MDHEN, CDR2 SYDVKM. The CDR3 loop reads CASSFGAGGSGDGYTF. The DNA of the CDR3 is TGTGCCAGCAGTTTTGGAGCAGGGGGCTCTGGGGATGGCTACACCTTC.